This entry features one TCR beta chain sequence. Per the original data handling: Quantification of nucleated cells was approximated via reference gene primer amplification. Sequencing was performed with immunoSEQ multiplex PCR; in TCRdb, only in-frame clones are kept and a portion is missing. V, J and clone size reflect that table, while D and trimming were determined from the DNA. The sample yields about 42,000 clones, roughly nine tenths seen once. The V gene's germline CDR1 is LNHNV and CDR2 YYDKDF (reference sequence). There are 13 residues in the CDR3. The germline V and J ends were trimmed by 0 bases and 2 bases, with 4 bases remaining between them. The data were obtained in a study of blood T cell repertoires in COVID-19. About the research overall: Researchers got acute and convalescent COVID-19 samples from the United States, Italy and Spain. In each case, the material was cDNA or gDNA derived from T cells, B-cell-depleted T cells, or PBMCs.

Input material: peripheral blood. The TCR was taken from a human donor in a cohort sampled during active COVID-19. The genes are TRBV15 and TRBJ1-2; D is unresolved. The DNA of the CDR3 is TGTGCCACCAGCAGAGACAGAAACTATGGCTACACCTTC. Its translation is CATSRDRNYGYTF.